This T cell receptor (beta chain) is drawn from a study of OX40 agonist ivuxolimab in advanced cancers. Findings of the study overall: It was not determined which antigens were specifically recognized by the peripheral T cells that had undergone clonal expansion. At 0.1 to 3.0 mg/kg and by week 6, clonal expansion occurred in CD4+ and CD8+ blood T cells.

The method was immunoSEQ multiplex PCR; TCRdb's version includes in-frame clones alone and lacks a portion of them. Of 20,000 to 25,000 clones listed, 88% are singletons. To note about this clone: Its antigen is not known.

Systemic immunosuppression or autoimmune disease history was grounds to exclude patients. The germline V gene encodes CDR1 SGDLS and CDR2 YYNGEE. This CDR3 is 15 amino acids long. J gave up 4 bases and V 0 bases, and 6 bases lay outside the gene matches. This receptor was obtained from an adult with an advanced solid tumor such as melanoma, head and neck, liver or kidney cancer. The sequences come from CD4+ or CD8+ T cells sorted from blood, collected in a trial of the OX40 agonist ivuxolimab. The chain is built from TRBV9 and TRBJ1-2; 7 bases map to TRBD1. DNA for the CDR3: TGTGCCAGCAGCGTAGAGAAGGGGACAGTCTATGGCTACACCTTC. Amino acids: CASSVEKGTVYGYTF.